The 16 T cell receptor beta chains in this list originate from one sample, sequenced in a study of vaccination and CD4 T cells after COVID-19. The treatment is: roughly ten-day PBMC culture with coronavirus spike peptide pools or control peptides (ViraFEST assay). What these receptors recognize is not known. CD4+ T cells that had been cultured provided DNA sequenced with the Oncomine TCR Beta short-read assay. TCRdb re-analysed the PCR reads in MiXCR, keeping a single row per CDR3 protein. This table has some 10,000 distinct CDR3 sequences, around three fifths appearing once. Sequenced input: CD4+ T cells from blood, cultured in vitro. Receptors were obtained from a human donor who had recovered from COVID-19.

J is TRBJ1-5 and V is TRBV20-1; D not certain. Trimming cost V 1 base and J 4 bases, with 8 bases left between them. This CDR3 is built from 13 residues. CDR1 is DFQATT and CDR2 is SNEGSKA in the germline V gene (reference sequence). CDR3 sequence reads: CSARVAGNQPQHF. CDR3 nucleotides: TGCAGTGCTAGAGTGGCCGGAAATCAGCCCCAGCATTTT.

The chain uses TRBV15 and TRBJ2-1; no clear D. From germline, CDR1 is LNHNV and CDR2 YYDKDF (reference sequence). Trimming removed 0 bases at V and 4 bases at J, with 13 bases between. The CDR3 loop spans 16 amino acids. The CDR3 bases are TGTGCCACCAGCAGAGAATCTAGTAGGATGTACAATGAGCAGTTCTTC. Translating it yields CATSRESSRMYNEQFF.

This chain joins TRBV7-9 and TRBJ1-3; D not certain. This CDR3 has 18 residues. Germline CDR1 SEHNR, CDR2 FQNEAQ (reference sequence). Between the trimmed V and J ends, which lost 5 bases and 0 bases, there was a span of 20 bases. DNA of the CDR3: TGTGCCAGCAGCCTTCTTGGTTACAATTTAGGCTCTGGAAACACCATATATTTT. Translating it yields CASSLLGYNLGSGNTIYF.

The DNA of the CDR3 is TGTGCCAGTAGTGCGTCAGGGGGGTTCGGCACTGAAGCTTTCTTT. Translating it yields CASSASGGFGTEAFF. The gene calls are TRBV19 and TRBJ1-1, with TRBD1 identical over 7 bases. The V gene's germline CDR1 is LNHDA and CDR2 SQIVND (reference sequence). The CDR3 is made up of 15 amino acids. With V trimmed by 5 bases and J by 4 bases, 10 bases remained unmatched.

J is TRBJ2-3 and V is TRBV7-3, with no clear D. The CDR3 runs 14 residues. The V end lost 1 base, the J end lost 2 bases, and 7 bases lay between the germline ends. In germline, CDR1 is SGHTA, CDR2 FQGTGA. The CDR3 is CASSLNPPTDTQYF. CDR3 bases: TGTGCCAGCAGCTTAAACCCCCCCACAGATACGCAGTATTTT.

This clonotype was counted a single time. V usage is TRBV6-1 and J usage is TRBJ1-6, with TRBD1 matching 8 bases. The trim removed 7 bases at V and 5 bases at J, leaving 7 bases unmatched. The germline gives CDR1 MNHNS, CDR2 SASEGT. The length of the CDR3 is 15 residues. For the CDR3, the DNA is TGTGCCAGCACCACCGGGACAGGCCATAATTCACCCCTCCACTTT. Translated, it gives CASTTGTGHNSPLHF.

The chain is built from TRBV20-1 and TRBJ2-3; D gene ambiguous. Trimming took 6 bases from V and 0 from J, leaving 16 bases between them. The CDR3 covers 15 residues. The germline gives CDR1 DFQATT, CDR2 SNEGSKA (reference sequence). CDR3 amino acids: CSAVRQNPSTDTQYF. The CDR3 region has the DNA TGCAGTGCGGTGAGGCAGAATCCTAGCACAGATACGCAGTATTTT.

There are a few counts of this clonotype. This sequence joins TRBV27 and TRBJ1-2, with TRBD1 as a possible D gene (6 bases). Per germline, CDR1 MNHEY and CDR2 SMNVEV (reference sequence). The V and J ends lost 5 bases and 8 bases respectively, with 12 bases between them. There are 12 residues in the CDR3. The CDR3 here is CASSTQGGGYTF. In DNA form, the CDR3 reads TGTGCCAGCAGTACACAGGGAGGAGGCTACACCTTC.

The chain combines TRBV18 with TRBJ2-5, with D unclear. This CDR3 spans 11 amino acids. Germline assignment: CDR1 KGHSH and CDR2 LQKENI. V was shortened by 2 bases and J by 8 bases, with 6 bases between the two germline ends. The chain's CDR3 is CASSPSVTQYF. CDR3 DNA: TGTGCCAGCTCACCATCGGTAACCCAGTACTTC.

The chain has TRBV12-3 or TRBV12-4 and TRBJ1-5; no reliable D call. Trimming removed 3 bases from V and 0 bases from J, with 6 bases in between. This CDR3 comprises 14 residues. CDR3 in amino acids: CASSLRASNQPQHF. Here the CDR3 DNA reads TGTGCCAGCAGTTTGAGGGCTAGCAATCAGCCCCAGCATTTT.

The chain uses TRBV6-1 and TRBJ1-3, with a tentative D call TRBD1 (6 bases). Trimming cost V 7 bases and J 3 bases, with 10 bases left between them. Germline-derived CDR1 and CDR2 are MNHNS and SASEGT. The CDR3 is 13 amino acids. The CDR3: CASTRTDGNTIYF. CDR3 bases: TGTGCCAGCACAAGGACAGATGGAAACACCATATATTTT.

The chain carries TRBV7-9 and TRBJ2-3; 8 nucleotides line up with TRBD2. CDR1 and CDR2 (germline): SEHNR, FQNEAQ (reference sequence). This CDR3 contains 17 residues. The V segment lost 1 base and the J segment 3 bases; nucleotides outside the gene matches: 9. CDR3 loop: CASSLEYAGGRTDTQYF. CDR3 DNA: TGTGCCAGCAGCTTAGAGTACGCGGGGGGCCGGACAGATACGCAGTATTTT.

This clonotype was counted only a few times. The chain combines TRBV20-1 with TRBJ2-1, with 14 bases that match TRBD2. The CDR3 has 14 amino acids. Germline V lookup: CDR1 DFQATT, CDR2 SNEGSKA (reference sequence). With 4 bases clipped from V and 6 bases from J, the junction kept 2 bases outside the gene matches. The CDR3: CSAKGLAGGNEQFF. DNA for the CDR3: TGCAGTGCTAAAGGACTAGCGGGAGGCAATGAGCAGTTCTTC.

The rearrangement links TRBV19 to TRBJ1-5; 9 nucleotides match TRBD1. The V gene's germline CDR1 is LNHDA and CDR2 SQIVND (reference sequence). The CDR3 runs 14 residues. Trimming at V came to 10 bases and at J to 4 bases, leaving 8 bases not matched to a gene. CDR3 in DNA: TGTGCCACCTCGGGACAGGGTTGGAATCAGCCCCAGCATTTT. As protein: CATSGQGWNQPQHF.

The chain employs TRBV7-2 and TRBJ2-2, with 7 positions matching TRBD1. Trimming took 2 bases from V and 1 from J; bases not matched to a gene: 4. The CDR3 runs to 16 residues. CDR1 is SGHTA, CDR2 FQGNSA, per germline. Written as DNA, the CDR3 is TGTGCCAGCAGCTTACACAGGACAGGGAACACCGGGGAGCTGTTTTTT. This codes for CASSLHRTGNTGELFF.

CDR3 nucleotides: TGCACCAGCAGTGACAGCGGGGAAATATATAGCAATCAGCCCCAGCATTTT. It is translated as CTSSDSGEIYSNQPQHF. This chain joins TRBV1 and TRBJ1-5. TRBV1 is assigned pseudogene status. This CDR3 comprises 17 residues.